Following are 11 T cell receptor beta chains from one sample sequenced in a study of blood T cell repertoires in COVID-19. Clones were sequenced by immunoSEQ multiplex PCR, and TCRdb holds only the in-frame ones, with some missing. The sample lists about 98,000 clones; roughly 82% were seen once. The material sequenced was peripheral blood. The receptor set was obtained from a man older than 75 with acute or convalescent COVID-19.

This clone was recorded only once. The V and J genes are TRBV30 and TRBJ1-2; no definite D call. From germline, CDR1 is GTSNPN and CDR2 SVGIG (reference sequence). The V end was cut by 3 bases, the J end by 6 bases, with 14 bases between. CDR3 length equals 13 residues. Here the CDR3 reads CAWSPPGRNGYTF. DNA for the CDR3: TGTGCCTGGAGCCCCCCTGGCCGTAATGGCTACACCTTC.

The chain combines TRBV24-1 with TRBJ2-2; TRBD1 aligns across 7 bases. This CDR3 spans 16 amino acids. V was clipped by 1 base and J by 1 base; unmatched bases: 2. Looked up from germline, CDR1 is KGHDR and CDR2 is SFDVKD. The CDR3 loop is CATSDFRTGNTGELFF. The CDR3 region has the DNA TGTGCCACCAGTGATTTCCGGACAGGGAACACCGGGGAGCTGTTTTTT.

The chain couples TRBV28 to TRBJ2-7, with 9 bases lining up with TRBD1. CDR1 and CDR2 from the germline V gene are MDHEN and SYDVKM. The V segment lost 0 bases and the J segment 0 bases; nucleotides outside the gene matches: 3. The CDR3 consists of 16 residues. CDR3 amino acids: CASSLWGQGPSYEQYF. CDR3 DNA: TGTGCCAGCAGTTTATGGGGACAGGGACCCTCCTACGAGCAGTACTTC.

The chain carries TRBV6-5 and TRBJ1-4; TRBD1 aligns across 7 bases. The V and J ends lost 6 bases and 7 bases, in that order; junction bases with no gene match: 8. Per germline, CDR1 MNHEY and CDR2 SVGAGI. This CDR3 comprises 14 residues. The CDR3 nucleotides read TGTGCCAGCAGGACCCCCAGGGGGAGTGAAAAACTGTTTTTT. The encoded protein is CASRTPRGSEKLFF.

J is TRBJ1-3 and V is TRBV6-5, with 7 bases aligning to TRBD1. V lost 8 bases and J lost 2; bases outside the gene matches: 6. This CDR3 spans 14 amino acids. Germline loops: CDR1 MNHEY, CDR2 SVGAGI. This chain's CDR3 is CASGLQGTGNTIYF. The CDR3 bases are TGTGCCAGCGGGCTACAGGGGACTGGAAACACCATATATTTT.

Ten or more counts support this clone. The chain uses TRBV5-1 and TRBJ2-2; 13 nucleotides align to TRBD2. CDR3 length equals 15 residues. Per germline, CDR1 SGHRS and CDR2 YFSETQ. V trimming: 3 bases; J trimming: 5 bases; junction bases outside the gene matches: 1. CDR3 nucleotides: TGCGCCAGCAGCTCACTAGCGGGGGGGACCGGGGAGCTGTTTTTT. Amino acids: CASSSLAGGTGELFF.

The gene calls are TRBV19 and TRBJ1-2, with a tentative D call TRBD1 (5 bases). There are 13 residues in the CDR3. Germline-derived CDR1 and CDR2 are LNHDA and SQIVND (reference sequence). V shed 7 bases and J shed 0 bases, with 9 bases lying between them. The CDR3 nucleotides are TGTGCCAGTAAGCAGGGCCCTAACTATGGCTACACCTTC. Protein product: CASKQGPNYGYTF.

The chain is built from TRBV4-3 and TRBJ2-7, with D unclear. This CDR3 spans 15 amino acids. Trimming took off 1 base at V and 5 bases at J, with 15 bases between the two ends. Looked up from germline, CDR1 is LGHNA and CDR2 is YSLEER. The CDR3 DNA reads as TGCGCCAGCAGCCAAGGTTTCCAGACTTGGGACGAGCAGTACTTC. As protein: CASSQGFQTWDEQYF.

The chain carries TRBV29-1 and TRBJ1-2; D gene uncertain. Per germline, CDR1 SQVTM and CDR2 ANQGSEA. This CDR3 spans 12 amino acids. The ends were cut back, 1 base at V and 7 bases at J, with 10 bases in the middle. The CDR3 DNA reads TGCAGCGTTGAAGCGGGTTTCGGTGGCTACACCTTC. This translates into CSVEAGFGGYTF.

This clone came up a few times. The chain links TRBV6-5 to TRBJ2-1, with D maybe TRBD1 (5 bases). V gave up 8 bases and J gave up 3 bases, with 5 bases separating them. The CDR3 consists of 11 residues. Germline V CDR1 and CDR2: MNHEY, SVGAGI. In nucleotides, the CDR3 is TGTGCCAGCCAGGGCTACAATGAGCAGTTCTTC. This sequence encodes CASQGYNEQFF.

The chain combines TRBV28 with TRBJ2-5; maybe TRBD1 (6 bases). The length of the CDR3 is 11 residues. Germline CDR1 MDHEN, CDR2 SYDVKM. V gave up 8 bases and J gave up 4 bases, with 8 bases separating them. The CDR3 reads CASEGGETQYF. The CDR3 nucleotides are TGTGCCAGCGAAGGGGGAGAGACCCAGTACTTC. The full variable domain, its missing parts supplied by reference TRBV28 and TRBJ2-5, is DVKVTQSSRYLVKRTGEKVFLECVQDMDHENMFWYRQDPGLGLRLIYFSYDVKMKEKGDIPEGYSVSREKKERFSLILESASTNQTSMYLCASEGGETQYFGPGTRLLVL.